The 28 T cell receptor beta chains below come from one sample, sequenced in a study of PD-L1 blockade in urothelial cancer. Noted time point: peripheral blood 6 weeks after treatment start. Repertoires were generated with immunoSEQ multiplex PCR, while TCRdb's copy carries only in-frame clones and drops some. Of 29,000 or so clones in the sample, approximately 80% were seen once. This specimen consisted of PBMCs, obtained around atezolizumab (anti-PD-L1) treatment. These receptors originate from a man aged 65-85 years with urothelial cancer.

J is TRBJ2-7 and V is TRBV6-5; D is ambiguous. Trimming cost V 10 bases and J 1 base, with 5 bases left between them. CDR3 length: 10 residues. Per the germline V gene, CDR1 is MNHEY and CDR2 is SVGAGI. The CDR3 DNA reads TGTGCCACAGGATCCTACGAGCAGTACTTC. Translating gives CATGSYEQYF.

The V and J genes are TRBV7-8 and TRBJ1-2; unclear D gene. Germline CDR1 is SGHVS and CDR2 is FQNEAQ. This CDR3 has 13 amino acids. Trimming cost V 5 bases and J 3 bases, with 10 bases left between them. CDR3 sequence: CASSPGVDYGYTF. The CDR3 DNA is TGTGCCAGCAGCCCCGGGGTTGACTATGGCTACACCTTC. The whole variable domain, filled in from reference TRBV7-8 and TRBJ1-2, reads GAGVSQSPRYKVAKRGQDVALRCDPISGHVSLFWYQQALGQGPEFLTYFQNEAQLDKSGLPSDRFFAERPEGSVSTLKIQRTQQEDSAVYLCASSPGVDYGYTFGSGTRLTVV.

The chain joins TRBV20-1 to TRBJ2-1; no firm D call. Trimming stripped 3 bases from V and 12 bases from J, with 12 bases between. The germline V gene has CDR1 DFQATT and CDR2 SNEGSKA (reference sequence). The CDR3 has 11 residues. The CDR3 is CSASLDRLQFF. In DNA, the CDR3 is TGCAGTGCTAGTTTAGATCGTCTGCAGTTCTTC.

This clone has just one count. This chain links TRBV2 with TRBJ2-5; D is possibly TRBD2 (6 bases). The CDR3 spans 14 residues. Germline-derived CDR1 and CDR2 are SNHLY and FYNNEI. Deletions cut 7 bases from V and 2 bases from J, with 14 bases between. The DNA for the CDR3 is TGTGCCAGCAAAATCGGGACTGCTCAAGAGACCCAGTACTTC. Amino acids: CASKIGTAQETQYF.

This clone was counted only a few times. This chain connects TRBV2 to TRBJ1-1, with a possible D match to TRBD1 (5 bases). V lost 2 bases to trimming and J lost 1 base, with 11 bases between them. The length of the CDR3 is 15 residues. Germline CDR1 and CDR2: SNHLY and FYNNEI. The CDR3 protein is CASSETLQGNTEAFF. In DNA, the CDR3 is TGTGCCAGCAGTGAAACCCTCCAGGGGAACACTGAAGCTTTCTTT.

Only a few counts were recorded for this clone. V is TRBV5-5 and J is TRBJ1-1; 10 nucleotides agree with TRBD1. Trimming removed 4 bases from V and 4 bases from J; junction bases left unmatched: 10. Germline CDR1 reads SGHKS; CDR2 reads YYEKEE (reference sequence). This CDR3 contains 16 residues. The CDR3, as DNA: TGTGCCAGCAGCCATCTGGACAGGGGGGGTGGCACTGAAGCTTTCTTT. This translates into CASSHLDRGGGTEAFF.

The chain has TRBV5-5 and TRBJ2-7; 11 bases match TRBD2. The CDR3 covers 14 residues. CDR1 SGHKS and CDR2 YYEKEE come from the germline V gene (reference sequence). The V gene end was trimmed by 1 base and the J gene end by 3 bases; junction bases not matched to a gene: 0. For the CDR3, the DNA is TGTGCCAGCAGCTTGACTAGCGGGAGCTACGAGCAGTACTTC. This codes for CASSLTSGSYEQYF.

The chain uses TRBV9 and TRBJ2-2, with D perhaps matching TRBD1 (6 bases). The CDR3 covers 15 residues. Germline V gene sequence: CDR1 SGDLS, CDR2 YYNGEE. The V gene lost 3 bases and the J gene lost 6 bases, with 15 bases spanning the gap. This CDR3 reads CASSDPGTSAGELFF. CDR3 DNA sequence: TGTGCCAGCAGCGACCCCGGGACATCCGCCGGGGAGCTGTTTTTT.

The J gene is TRBJ2-1, the V gene TRBV7-2; TRBD2 agrees at 10 bases. This CDR3 contains 15 residues. In germline, CDR1 is SGHTA, CDR2 FQGNSA. Trimming took 5 bases from V and 7 from J; bases not matched to a gene: 8. The CDR3 bases are TGTGCCAGCAGCACAAGCGGGAGGGCCGGAAATGAGCAGTTCTTC. This gives the protein CASSTSGRAGNEQFF.

This chain connects TRBV6-5 to TRBJ2-7; 8 bases are a match to TRBD1. V lost 0 bases, J lost 2 bases, and 6 bases stayed unmatched. Looked up from germline, CDR1 is MNHEY and CDR2 is SVGAGI. The CDR3 consists of 16 residues. Written as DNA, the CDR3 is TGTGCCAGCAGTTACTCAGGCAGGGGGCGCACCTACGAGCAGTACTTC. Protein: CASSYSGRGRTYEQYF.

This clone has just a few counts. This chain links TRBV7-2 with TRBJ1-5, with D hard to call. V was cut by 2 bases and J by 4 bases, with 6 bases left in between. The CDR3 is made up of 13 amino acids. CDR1 is SGHTA, CDR2 FQGNSA, per germline. CDR3: CASSLSLNQPQHF. As DNA, the CDR3 is TGTGCCAGCAGCTTATCCCTGAATCAGCCCCAGCATTTT.

The chain recombines TRBV7-9 with TRBJ2-5, with D perhaps TRBD1 (5 bases). Trimming pared 3 bases from V and 0 bases from J, leaving 8 bases between. Germline-derived CDR1 and CDR2 are SEHNR and FQNEAQ (reference sequence). This CDR3 has 14 residues. CDR3 in DNA: TGTGCCAGCAGCTTCGGACACTACCAAGAGACCCAGTACTTC. Amino acids: CASSFGHYQETQYF.

The CDR3 loop is CASSIDRSDKPYGYTF. In DNA, the CDR3 is TGTGCCAGTAGTATAGATAGGTCGGACAAACCCTATGGCTACACCTTC. The chain is built from TRBV19 and TRBJ1-2, with D possibly matching TRBD1 (5 bases). V was shortened by 0 bases and J by 4 bases, with 15 bases between the two germline ends. This CDR3 spans 16 amino acids. The V gene's germline CDR1 is LNHDA and CDR2 SQIVND (reference sequence).

J is TRBJ2-1 and V is TRBV30; 8 bases are shared with TRBD1. The germline V gene encodes CDR1 GTSNPN and CDR2 SVGIG (reference sequence). J gave up 7 bases and V 3 bases, and 5 bases lay outside the gene matches. CDR3 length: 13 amino acids. This chain's CDR3 is CAWRGDRFNEQFF. The CDR3 coding sequence is TGTGCCTGGAGGGGGGACAGGTTTAATGAGCAGTTCTTC.

The chain carries TRBV7-2 and TRBJ2-1; TRBD2 matches at 7 bases. V shed 3 bases, J shed 2 bases, and the junction held 4 bases outside the gene matches. The CDR3 covers 15 residues. Germline V gene data show CDR1 as SGHTA and CDR2 as FQGNSA. Here the CDR3 reads CASSLSGETYNEQFF. The CDR3 DNA reads TGTGCCAGCAGCTTGAGCGGGGAAACCTACAATGAGCAGTTCTTC.

V gene TRBV30 combines with J gene TRBJ1-2; possible D gene TRBD1, 5 bases. Trimming pared 0 bases from V and 8 bases from J, leaving 7 bases between. Germline V gene lookup returns CDR1 GTSNPN and CDR2 SVGIG (reference sequence). The CDR3 is 11 amino acids. CDR3 amino acids: CAWSVGAGYTF. The CDR3, as DNA: TGTGCCTGGAGTGTAGGGGCCGGCTACACCTTC.

This sequence joins TRBV27 and TRBJ2-7; 7 bases are a match to TRBD2. CDR1 is MNHEY, CDR2 SMNVEV, per germline (reference sequence). This CDR3 has 15 amino acids. Trimming cost V 6 bases and J 0 bases; bases outside gene matches: 8. The DNA of the CDR3 is TGTGCCAGCAGCCCCCTAGCGGCCCTCTCCTACGAGCAGTACTTC. This gives the protein CASSPLAALSYEQYF.

This chain uses TRBV27 with TRBJ1-2; TRBD1 is a possible D gene (5 bases). V lost 8 bases and J 0 bases, leaving 10 bases between the germline ends. The CDR3 totals 13 residues. Germline CDR1 MNHEY, CDR2 SMNVEV (reference sequence). DNA of the CDR3: TGTGCCAGCGGCGGGGCCTCTAACTATGGCTACACCTTC. Protein: CASGGASNYGYTF.

The genes are TRBV11-3 and TRBJ2-4; TRBD1 might be the D (6 bases). The V and J ends lost 1 base and 0 bases respectively, with 7 bases between them. The CDR3 extends over 15 amino acids. The germline V gene encodes CDR1 SGHNT and CDR2 YENEEA. CDR3 protein: CASSLGGGAKNIQYF. CDR3 DNA: TGTGCCAGCAGCTTAGGAGGGGGAGCCAAAAACATTCAGTACTTC.

This chain connects TRBV5-4 to TRBJ1-6; TRBD1 matches 11 bases. Germline trimming cut 4 bases from V and 0 bases from J; bases unmatched to any gene: 6. The CDR3 is 18 amino acids. The germline V gene has CDR1 SGHNT and CDR2 YYREEE (reference sequence). The CDR3 DNA sequence: TGTGCCAGCAGCCGGGACAGGGGGGGAAGCTCCTATAATTCACCCCTCCACTTT. Encoded protein: CASSRDRGGSSYNSPLHF.

A few counts support this clone. The chain is built from TRBV29-1 and TRBJ2-2, with 7 nucleotides matching TRBD1. Germline loops: CDR1 SQVTM, CDR2 ANQGSEA. V trimming: 5 bases; J trimming: 5 bases; junction bases outside the gene matches: 11. The CDR3 loop spans 15 amino acids. CDR3 sequence (DNA): TGCAGCGTTAAGTTACCGGGACAGAGAACCGGGGAGCTGTTTTTT. It translates to CSVKLPGQRTGELFF.

The rearrangement uses TRBV5-1 and TRBJ1-2; 7 positions match TRBD1. Losses at the gene ends were 0 bases for V and 7 bases for J; bases not matched to a gene: 9. The germline V gene encodes CDR1 SGHRS and CDR2 YFSETQ. CDR3 length: 15 amino acids. The CDR3 sequence is CASSLAEQGRGGYTF. CDR3 in DNA: TGCGCCAGCAGCTTGGCCGAACAGGGGAGAGGTGGCTACACCTTC.

The gene calls are TRBV11-3 and TRBJ2-1, with D maybe TRBD2 (6 bases). This CDR3 contains 16 residues. V lost 1 base to trimming and J lost 1 base, with 11 bases between them. CDR1 and CDR2 (germline): SGHNT, YENEEA. In DNA form, the CDR3 reads TGTGCCAGCAGCTTAGGGGGGACTTTATCCTACAATGAGCAGTTCTTC. This sequence encodes CASSLGGTLSYNEQFF.

Only one count was recorded for this clone. The chain employs TRBV5-1 and TRBJ1-3, with D possibly TRBD1 on 5 matching bases. The V and J ends lost 4 bases and 4 bases respectively, with 12 bases between them. CDR1 and CDR2 from the germline V gene are SGHRS and YFSETQ. The CDR3 covers 14 residues. CDR3: CASSPGTSGNTIYF. In DNA form, the CDR3 reads TGCGCCAGCAGCCCGGGGACTTCGGGAAACACCATATATTTT.

The chain employs TRBV5-6 and TRBJ1-2; D possibly corresponds to TRBD1 (5 bases). The V and J ends lost 4 bases and 1 base respectively, with 17 bases between them. This CDR3 is 16 amino acids long. Germline values: CDR1 SGHDT, CDR2 YYEEEE. The CDR3 DNA is TGTGCCAGCAGCCCCCTGGCGGGGGAAGGTAACTATGGCTACACCTTC. Translating it yields CASSPLAGEGNYGYTF.

The gene calls are TRBV23-1 and TRBJ2-2, with D hard to call. TRBV23-1 is an ORF for which the function is uncertain. The germline V and J ends were trimmed by 5 bases and 4 bases, with 5 bases remaining between them. The CDR3 is 12 amino acids. The CDR3 loop is CASSTSTGELFF. CDR3 nucleotide sequence: TGCGCCAGCAGTACAAGCACCGGGGAGCTGTTTTTT.

The chain joins TRBV19 to TRBJ2-1; D might be TRBD2 (5 bases). This CDR3 region has 16 residues. From germline, CDR1 is LNHDA and CDR2 SQIVND (reference sequence). The V gene lost 2 bases and the J gene lost 4 bases, with 15 bases spanning the gap. The CDR3 is CASSISGLVTYNEQFF. The CDR3 region has the DNA TGTGCCAGTAGTATATCAGGACTGGTGACTTACAATGAGCAGTTCTTC.

The CDR3 reads CASSPGTGASRTEAFF. The CDR3 region has the DNA TGTGCCAGCTCACCAGGGACAGGGGCGTCGAGGACTGAAGCTTTCTTT. The J gene is TRBJ1-1, the V gene TRBV18; TRBD1 matches 10 bases. The trim removed 2 bases at V and 5 bases at J, leaving 8 bases unmatched. Germline CDR1 reads KGHSH; CDR2 reads LQKENI. The CDR3 has 16 residues.